This section outlines one T cell receptor beta chain sequence together with its context. Clones were sequenced by immunoSEQ multiplex PCR, and TCRdb holds only the in-frame ones, with some missing. The sample includes 20,000 to 30,000 clones, about 88% of them seen just once. V gave up 0 bases and J gave up 4 bases; unmatched junction bases: 16. This CDR3 is 19 amino acids long. In germline, CDR1 is ENHRY, CDR2 SYGVKD. The sample belongs to a study of T cell changes during pregnancy in multiple sclerosis. This TCR derives from a female donor in good health, enrolled as a control in a pregnancy study. J is TRBJ2-7 and V is TRBV10-3, with 9 bases aligning to TRBD2. Specimen: CD8+ T cells from peripheral blood mononuclear cells, collected in the third trimester of pregnancy. The CDR3 DNA follows: TGTGCCATCAGTGAGTCGGGGTCGGTTTCTATGCGGGAGGGGTACGAGCAGTACTTC. It is translated as CAISESGSVSMREGYEQYF.